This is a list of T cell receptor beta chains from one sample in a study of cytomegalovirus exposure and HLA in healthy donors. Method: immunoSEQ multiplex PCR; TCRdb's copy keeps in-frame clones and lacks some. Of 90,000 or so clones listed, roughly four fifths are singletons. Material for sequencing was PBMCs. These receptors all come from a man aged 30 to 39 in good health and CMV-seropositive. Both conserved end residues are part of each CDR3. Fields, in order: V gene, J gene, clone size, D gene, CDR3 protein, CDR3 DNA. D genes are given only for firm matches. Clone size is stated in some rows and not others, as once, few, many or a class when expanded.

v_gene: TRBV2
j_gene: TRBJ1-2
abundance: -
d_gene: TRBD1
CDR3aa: CASSETQGAHGYTF
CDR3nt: TGTGCCAGCAGTGAAACCCAGGGGGCCCATGGCTACACCTTC

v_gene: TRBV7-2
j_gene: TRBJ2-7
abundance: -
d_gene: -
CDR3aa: CASSSNRVSYEQYF
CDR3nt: TGTGCCAGCAGCTCGAACAGGGTCTCCTACGAGCAGTACTTC

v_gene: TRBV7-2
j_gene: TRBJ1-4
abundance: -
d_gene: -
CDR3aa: CASTQGGEKLFF
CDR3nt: TGTGCCAGCACTCAGGGAGGTGAAAAACTGTTTTTT

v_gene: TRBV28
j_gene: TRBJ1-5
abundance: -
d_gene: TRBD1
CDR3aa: CASSPGQGPNQPQHF
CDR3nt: TGTGCCAGCAGTCCTGGACAGGGGCCAAATCAGCCCCAGCATTTT

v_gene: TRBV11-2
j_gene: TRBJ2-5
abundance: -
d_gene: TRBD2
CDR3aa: CASSFGGAVETQYF
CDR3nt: TGTGCCAGCAGCTTCGGGGGGGCGGTGGAGACCCAGTACTTC

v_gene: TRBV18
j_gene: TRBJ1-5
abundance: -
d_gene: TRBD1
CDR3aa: CASSRGTAIESHQPQHF
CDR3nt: TGTGCCAGCTCACGAGGGACAGCCATTGAATCGCATCAGCCCCAGCATTTT

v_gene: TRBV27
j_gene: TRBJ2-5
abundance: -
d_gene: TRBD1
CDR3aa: CASSLRGRPGETQYF
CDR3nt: TGTGCCAGCAGTTTAAGGGGGCGACCAGGGGAGACCCAGTACTTC

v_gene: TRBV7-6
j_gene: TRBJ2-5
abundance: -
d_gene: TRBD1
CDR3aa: CASSFEQGARDWETQYF
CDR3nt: TGTGCCAGCAGCTTTGAACAGGGGGCGCGGGATTGGGAGACCCAGTACTTC

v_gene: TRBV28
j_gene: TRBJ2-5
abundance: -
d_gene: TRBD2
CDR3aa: CASTSPTSGRGETQYF
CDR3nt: TGTGCCAGCACCAGTCCGACTAGCGGGAGAGGAGAGACCCAGTACTTC

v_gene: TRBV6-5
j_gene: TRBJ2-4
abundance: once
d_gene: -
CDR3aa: CASSRGFSDIQYF
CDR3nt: TGTGCCAGCAGTCGAGGGTTCAGTGACATTCAGTACTTC

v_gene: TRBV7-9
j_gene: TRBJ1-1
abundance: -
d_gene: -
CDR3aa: CASSARTRGNTEAFF
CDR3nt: TGTGCCAGCAGCGCAAGGACCAGGGGAAACACTGAAGCTTTCTTT

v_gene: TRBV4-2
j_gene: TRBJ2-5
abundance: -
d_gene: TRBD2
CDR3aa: CASSQDSAGGPQETQYF
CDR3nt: TGTGCCAGCAGCCAAGATTCCGCGGGAGGGCCCCAAGAGACCCAGTACTTC

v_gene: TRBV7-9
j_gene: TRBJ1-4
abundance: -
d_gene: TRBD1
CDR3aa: CSSSLGTGQGSEKLFF
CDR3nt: TGTTCCAGCAGCTTAGGAACGGGACAGGGGTCTGAAAAACTGTTTTTT

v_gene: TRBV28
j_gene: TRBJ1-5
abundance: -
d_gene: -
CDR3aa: CASSPPGSNQPQHF
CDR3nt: TGTGCCAGCAGCCCCCCAGGGAGCAATCAGCCCCAGCATTTT

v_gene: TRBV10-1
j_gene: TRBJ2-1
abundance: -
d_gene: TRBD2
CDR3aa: CASSELAGGINEQFF
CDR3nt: TGCGCCAGCAGTGAACTAGCGGGAGGGATAAATGAGCAGTTCTTC

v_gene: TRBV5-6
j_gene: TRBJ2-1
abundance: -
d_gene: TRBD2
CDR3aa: CASSSGTSGYEQFF
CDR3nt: TGTGCCAGCAGCTCCGGGACTAGCGGCTATGAGCAGTTCTTC

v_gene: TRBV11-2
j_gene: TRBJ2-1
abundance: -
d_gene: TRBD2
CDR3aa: CASSPRTSYNEQFF
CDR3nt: TGTGCCAGCAGCCCGAGGACTAGTTATAATGAGCAGTTCTTC

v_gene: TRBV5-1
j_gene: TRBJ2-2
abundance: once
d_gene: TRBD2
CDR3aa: CASSLPSGGTGELFF
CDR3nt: TGCGCCAGCAGCTTGCCTAGCGGGGGGACCGGGGAGCTGTTTTTT

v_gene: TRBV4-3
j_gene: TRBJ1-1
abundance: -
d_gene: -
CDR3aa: CASSRERHPNTEAFF
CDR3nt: TGCGCCAGCAGCCGAGAGAGACACCCGAACACTGAAGCTTTCTTT

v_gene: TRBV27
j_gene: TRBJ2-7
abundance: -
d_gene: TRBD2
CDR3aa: CASSLVGLAYEQYF
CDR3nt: TGTGCCAGCAGTTTAGTGGGACTAGCTTACGAGCAGTACTTC

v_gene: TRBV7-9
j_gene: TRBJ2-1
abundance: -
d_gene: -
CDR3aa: CASSPRVNNEQFF
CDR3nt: TGTGCCAGCAGCCCCCGGGTCAACAATGAGCAGTTCTTC

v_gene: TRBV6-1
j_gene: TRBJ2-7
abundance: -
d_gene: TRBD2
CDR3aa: CASNTGTSHVYEQYF
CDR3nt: TGTGCCAGCAATACCGGGACTAGTCATGTGTACGAGCAGTACTTC

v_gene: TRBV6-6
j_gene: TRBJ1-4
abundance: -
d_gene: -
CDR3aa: CASSYGQRNEKLFF
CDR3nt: TGTGCCAGCAGTTACGGACAGCGCAATGAAAAACTGTTTTTT

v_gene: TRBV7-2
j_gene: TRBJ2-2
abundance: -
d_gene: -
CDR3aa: CASSLGPGAGELFF
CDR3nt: TGTGCCAGCAGCTTAGGCCCGGGGGCCGGGGAGCTGTTTTTT

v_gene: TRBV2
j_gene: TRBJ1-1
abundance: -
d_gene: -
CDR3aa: CASSETGAFPNTEAFF
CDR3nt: TGTGCCAGCAGTGAAACTGGGGCCTTCCCGAACACTGAAGCTTTCTTT

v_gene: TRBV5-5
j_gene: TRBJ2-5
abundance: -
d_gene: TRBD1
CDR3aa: CASSWGDRGLQETQYF
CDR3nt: TGTGCCAGCAGCTGGGGGGACAGGGGGCTCCAAGAGACCCAGTACTTC

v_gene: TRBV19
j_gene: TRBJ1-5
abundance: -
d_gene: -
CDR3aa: CASSIEARVNNQPQHF
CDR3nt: TGTGCCAGTAGTATAGAGGCCAGGGTGAACAATCAGCCCCAGCATTTT

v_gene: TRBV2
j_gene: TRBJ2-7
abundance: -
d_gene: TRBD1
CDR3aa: CASEGTEDYEQYF
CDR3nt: TGTGCCAGTGAAGGGACAGAAGACTACGAGCAGTACTTC

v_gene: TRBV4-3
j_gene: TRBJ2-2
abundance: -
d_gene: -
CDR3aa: CASSISGANTGELFF
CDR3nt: TGCGCCAGCAGCATTAGCGGAGCGAACACCGGGGAGCTGTTTTTT